Sequencing of this T cell receptor beta chain was carried out in a study of blood T cells in healthy people across ages. Study observations and caveats: Fewer expanded clones and more diversity marked long-lived versus aged donors.

This CDR3 region has 13 residues. Germline V CDR1 and CDR2: SNHLY, FYNNEI. V dropped 9 bases and J dropped 0 bases, with 11 bases sitting between them. The authors ran a second PCR of about 7 to 11 cycles using a sample-barcoded 5' primer and a J-beta primer mix. From the 5' RACE reads, TCRdb called clonotypes with MiXCR, one entry per CDR3 protein. There are about 780,000 distinct CDR3 sequences in the sample; 46% occur only once, and 15% to 20% lies in the top ten. Remarks on this clonotype: Its target is unknown.

Sequenced: blood. The clonotype originates from a man aged 80 or over in good health. The chain recombines TRBV2 with TRBJ1-2; D perhaps matches TRBD1 (6 bases). The CDR3 sequence is CARTGQANYGYTF. CDR3 nucleotides: TGTGCCAGAACGGGACAAGCTAACTATGGCTACACCTTC.